This TCR beta chain was retrieved from a study of cytomegalovirus exposure and HLA in healthy donors. Notes on the study in general: Analyzed later, association rates of TCRs varied across HLA loci, with DRB1 most and HLA-C fewest. The authors confirmed in vitro that a few CMV-associated chains were specific for CMV antigens. Reports showed the classifier diagnosing cytomegalovirus status with high specificity and sensitivity.

The PCR employed 60 Vbeta primers together with 13 Jbeta primers. This table comes from immunoSEQ multiplex PCR, and its TCRdb copy is limited to in-frame clones, with some not included. Among about 180,000 clones listed, over 75% were seen once. This CDR3 has 16 amino acids. Trimming cost V 5 bases and J 6 bases; bases outside gene matches: 14. The germline gives CDR1 SGHTA, CDR2 FQGNSA. Remarks on this clone: Its antigen is not known.

This clonotype was sampled from a woman in her fifties or sixties in good health and CMV-seronegative. The chain employs TRBV7-2 and TRBJ2-7, with 9 bases lining up with TRBD1. The sample taken for sequencing was PBMCs. CDR3 residues: CASSPDPQGASGEQYF. In nucleotides, the CDR3 is TGTGCCAGCAGCCCGGACCCACAGGGGGCATCGGGCGAGCAGTACTTC. Full variable domain (rest looked up from reference TRBV7-2 and TRBJ2-7): GAGVSQSPSNKVTEKGKDVELRCDPISGHTALYWYRQSLGQGLEFLIYFQGNSAPDKSGLPSDRFSAERTGGSVSTLTIQRTQQEDSAVYLCASSPDPQGASGEQYFGPGTRLTVT.